The T cell receptor beta chain under discussion was sequenced for a study of blood T cell repertoires in COVID-19. V trimming: 4 bases; J trimming: 4 bases; junction bases outside the gene matches: 12. CDR3 length: 19 residues. Germline CDR1 LNHDA, CDR2 SQIVND (reference sequence). Generated by immunoSEQ multiplex PCR, the TCRdb table keeps only in-frame clones and is missing some. The repertoire holds about 240,000 clones, with about four fifths as singletons. The gene calls are TRBV19 and TRBJ2-1; the match to TRBD2 covers 14 bases. Sequencing used peripheral blood. The receptor was derived from a young woman with acute or convalescent COVID-19. CDR3: CASSRTSGTSGRNYNEQFF. The CDR3 bases are TGTGCCAGTAGTAGAACCTCCGGGACTAGCGGGAGAAATTACAATGAGCAGTTCTTC.